The T cell receptor beta chain described here comes from a study of blood T cells in healthy people across ages. The CDR3 is made up of 14 amino acids. V lost 1 base, J lost 3 bases, and 10 bases lay in between. In germline, CDR1 is SGHAT, CDR2 FQNNGV. A J-beta primer mix and a sample-barcoded 5' primer were used in a second PCR of about 6 to 12 cycles. TCRdb processed the 5' RACE reads anew with MiXCR; each CDR3 protein has one entry. The sample contains approximately 810,000 distinct CDR3 sequences, 29% of which appear only once. This clonotype was seen at least ten times. The sample comprised blood. The J gene is TRBJ2-7, the V gene TRBV11-2; TRBD1 is a possible D gene (5 bases). This receptor was taken from a woman older than 75 in good health. The CDR3 region has the DNA TGTGCCAGCAGCTTAGTTGGGGCCCTCTACGAGCAGTACTTC. It encodes CASSLVGALYEQYF.